These 10 T cell receptor beta chains came from one sample sequenced in a study of CD8 T cells in ankylosing spondylitis. TCRdb independently ran MiXCR on the 5' RACE reads; one entry per CDR3 protein. This table holds 250,000 to 350,000 distinct CDR3 sequences, over 15% found once. Sequencing used blood, either unsorted or a sorted T cell fraction (not recorded which). These receptors originate from a male donor with ankylosing spondylitis or in good health (not recorded which).

This clonotype occurred many times. V gene TRBV5-1 combines with J gene TRBJ2-5, with no clear D. Germline-derived CDR1 and CDR2 are SGHRS and YFSETQ. The CDR3 runs 14 residues. Trimming took 0 bases from V and 2 from J, leaving 8 bases between them. CDR3: CASSLGPTQETQYF. CDR3 nucleotides: TGCGCCAGCAGCTTGGGGCCCACTCAAGAGACCCAGTACTTC.

This clonotype was counted only a few times. The chain recombines TRBV5-1 with TRBJ1-3, with D hard to call. The V end was cut by 4 bases, the J end by 2 bases, with 13 bases between. Germline-derived CDR1 and CDR2 are SGHRS and YFSETQ. This CDR3 is 15 amino acids long. CDR3 bases: TGCGCCAGCAGCACATGGTACGGGACTGGAAACACCATATATTTT. Translating gives CASSTWYGTGNTIYF.

Ten or more counts support this clonotype. The rearrangement links TRBV5-1 to TRBJ1-1; tentative D call: TRBD1 (5 bases). Germline loops: CDR1 SGHRS, CDR2 YFSETQ. The CDR3 is made up of 15 amino acids. The V end lost 1 base, the J end lost 1 base, and 11 bases lay between the germline ends. The CDR3 DNA reads as TGCGCCAGCAGCTTGATTGCAGGGACGAACACTGAAGCTTTCTTT. This encodes CASSLIAGTNTEAFF.

The J gene is TRBJ2-2, the V gene TRBV5-1; unclear D gene. Germline V gene sequence: CDR1 SGHRS, CDR2 YFSETQ. This CDR3 is 15 amino acids long. The ends were cut back, 0 bases at V and 4 bases at J, with 10 bases in the middle. The chain's CDR3 is CASSLVLVGTGELFF. The CDR3 coding sequence is TGCGCCAGCAGCTTGGTGCTAGTCGGCACCGGGGAGCTGTTTTTT.

The V gene is TRBV28, the J gene TRBJ1-2, with D uncertain. The V and J ends lost 6 bases and 3 bases respectively, with 5 bases between them. The germline V gene has CDR1 MDHEN and CDR2 SYDVKM. The length of the CDR3 is 11 residues. CDR3 sequence: CASRADYGYTF. DNA of the CDR3: TGTGCCAGCAGGGCAGACTATGGCTACACCTTC.

This chain connects TRBV29-1 to TRBJ2-4; D not certain. CDR1 is SQVTM, CDR2 ANQGSEA, per germline. The CDR3 is 17 amino acids. V gave up 1 base and J gave up 0 bases, with 16 bases separating them. The CDR3 DNA follows: TGCAGCGTTGAAGTGAACGCAAGGATTCTAGCCAAAAACATTCAGTACTTC. The encoded protein is CSVEVNARILAKNIQYF.

This clonotype was observed at least ten times. The chain uses TRBV29-1 and TRBJ1-1, with D unclear. The CDR3 sequence is 10 residues long. CDR1 SQVTM and CDR2 ANQGSEA come from the germline V gene. In DNA form, the CDR3 reads TGCATCGCGATGAACACTGAAGCTTTCTTT. Protein: CIAMNTEAFF.

This chain links TRBV7-8 with TRBJ2-7; D gene ambiguous. V lost 0 bases to trimming and J lost 6 bases, with 15 bases between them. This CDR3 spans 15 amino acids. Germline CDR1 and CDR2: SGHVS and FQNEAQ. The CDR3 reads CASSLAAAATAEQYV. CDR3 DNA: TGTGCCAGCAGCTTAGCGGCTGCAGCGACGGCCGAGCAGTACGTC.

The table lists this clonotype with a few counts. The chain uses TRBV5-1 and TRBJ2-1; 9 nucleotides agree with TRBD2. J lost 4 bases, V lost 3 bases, and 14 bases had no gene match. There are 18 residues in the CDR3. CDR1 and CDR2 (germline): SGHRS, YFSETQ. In nucleotides, the CDR3 is TGCGCCAGCAGCTCCCTGACTAGCGGTGTGGGGGCTTACAATGAGCAGTTCTTC. As protein: CASSSLTSGVGAYNEQFF.

This clonotype was recorded many times. The V gene is TRBV12-3 or TRBV12-4, the J gene TRBJ1-2; D remains ambiguous. V shed 5 bases and J shed 4 bases, with 11 bases lying between them. This CDR3 region has 13 residues. CDR3 DNA sequence: TGTGCCAGCAGTCACCCACCTAGCTATGGCTACACCTTC. Its translation is CASSHPPSYGYTF.